This T cell receptor (beta chain) was recorded in a study of identical twins. MiXCR was run by TCRdb on the 5' RACE reads, yielding one entry per CDR3 protein. The sample carries about 890,000 distinct CDR3 sequences, about 12% recorded once. The germline gives CDR1 SNHLY, CDR2 FYNNEI. The CDR3 contains 15 residues. The ends were cut back, 1 base at V and 0 bases at J, with 9 bases in the middle. These data also featured in a second study, about yellow fever vaccine responses in identical twins.

The sequence came from a woman between 18 and 30 years old in good health. The material sequenced was PBMCs. This chain links TRBV2 with TRBJ1-1, with D unresolved. CDR3 region: CASSEETNLNTEAFF. The CDR3, as DNA: TGTGCCAGCAGTGAAGAGACAAATTTGAACACTGAAGCTTTCTTT. Based on the CDR3 plus reference TRBV2 and TRBJ1-1, the full variable domain is EPEVTQTPSHQVTQMGQEVILRCVPISNHLYFYWYRQILGQKVEFLVSFYNNEISEKSEIFDDQFSVERPDGSNFTLKIRSTKLEDSAMYFCASSEETNLNTEAFFGQGTRLTVV.